A single sample gave rise to the 32 T cell receptor beta chains below, sequenced in a study of OX40 agonist ivuxolimab in advanced cancers. Assay: immunoSEQ multiplex PCR; the TCRdb copy retains only in-frame clones and omits some. The sample comprises over 90,000 clones, around 94% of which are singletons, and approximately 0.2% rests with the top ten. The material was CD4+ or CD8+ T cells sorted from blood, obtained in a trial of the OX40 agonist ivuxolimab. The receptor source for this set is an adult with an advanced solid tumor such as melanoma, head and neck, liver or kidney cancer.

V and J are TRBV28 and TRBJ1-1; TRBD1 is a possible D gene (5 bases). The CDR3 totals 14 residues. Trimming removed 4 bases from V and 1 base from J, with 10 bases in between. Germline V gives CDR1 MDHEN, CDR2 SYDVKM. The DNA of the CDR3 is TGTGCCAGCAGTTCCCCGGGGGGGAACACTGAAGCTTTCTTT. Protein: CASSSPGGNTEAFF.

V gene TRBV29-1 combines with J gene TRBJ2-3; 7 bases fit TRBD1. The germline CDR1 and CDR2 sequences are SQVTM and ANQGSEA. The CDR3 extends over 15 amino acids. V dropped 2 bases and J dropped 0; count of bases not matched to a gene: 5. The CDR3 bases are TGCAGCGTTGAATTGTGGGGACAGAGCACAGATACGCAGTATTTT. This gives the protein CSVELWGQSTDTQYF.

This sequence joins TRBV11-3 and TRBJ2-2, with D tentatively TRBD2 (6 bases). There are 15 residues in the CDR3. V was clipped by 5 bases and J by 1 base, with 11 bases between them. Germline lookup yields CDR1 SGHNT and CDR2 YENEEA. As DNA, the CDR3 is TGTGCCAGCAGCCTGGGACTGCTGAACACCGGGGAGCTGTTTTTT. Translated: CASSLGLLNTGELFF. The full variable domain, with the rest looked up from reference TRBV11-3 and TRBJ2-2, is EAGVVQSPRYKIIEKKQPVAFWCNPISGHNTLYWYLQNLGQGPELLIRYENEEAVDDSQLPKDRFSAERLKGVDSTLKIQPAELGDSAVYLCASSLGLLNTGELFFGEGSRLTVL.

The chain employs TRBV15 and TRBJ2-3; TRBD2 matches 7 bases. J gave up 2 bases and V 8 bases, and 4 bases lay outside the gene matches. Germline CDR1 reads LNHNV; CDR2 reads YYDKDF (reference sequence). The CDR3 has 13 amino acids. The CDR3: CATGGGNTDTQYF. As DNA, the CDR3 is TGTGCCACCGGGGGGGGAAACACAGATACGCAGTATTTT.

The V call is TRBV27, the J call TRBJ1-5, with TRBD1 identical over 7 bases. This CDR3 spans 17 amino acids. Losses at the gene ends were 4 bases for V and 3 bases for J; bases not matched to a gene: 12. Per the germline V gene, CDR1 is MNHEY and CDR2 is SMNVEV (reference sequence). CDR3 sequence (DNA): TGTGCCAGCAGTTCCCCTCCAGGAGGGGGCGTCAATCAGCCCCAGCATTTT. It translates to CASSSPPGGGVNQPQHF.

This clone was detected once. The chain joins TRBV11-2 to TRBJ2-7, with D maybe TRBD1 (6 bases). V lost 3 bases to trimming and J lost 3 bases, with 9 bases between them. Germline-derived CDR1 and CDR2 are SGHAT and FQNNGV. The CDR3 has 13 amino acids. In nucleotides, the CDR3 is TGTGCCAGCAGCTTTCCAGGGGTCTACGAGCAGTACTTC. Translation: CASSFPGVYEQYF.

The rearrangement joins TRBV5-1 to TRBJ2-3; D perhaps matches TRBD2 (5 bases). The CDR3 covers 15 residues. Germline CDR1 SGHRS, CDR2 YFSETQ. V lost 1 base and J lost 4, with 13 bases in between. The CDR3 DNA reads as TGCGCCAGCAGCTTGCGGTGGCCGGAGGCAGATACGCAGTATTTT. Its translation: CASSLRWPEADTQYF.

The CDR3 DNA is TGTGCCAGCAGCCCGCGCCCACTAGCGGGGAGCACAGATACGCAGTATTTT. As protein: CASSPRPLAGSTDTQYF. The chain has TRBV7-2 and TRBJ2-3, with 10 bases that match TRBD2. Germline-derived CDR1 and CDR2 are SGHTA and FQGNSA. J gave up 0 bases and V 5 bases, and 8 bases lay outside the gene matches. This CDR3 is built from 17 residues.

The chain uses TRBV19 and TRBJ2-1, with D possibly TRBD1 on 6 matching bases. The CDR3 length is 14 residues. Trimming removed 6 bases at V and 9 bases at J, with 18 bases between. Germline CDR1 reads LNHDA; CDR2 reads SQIVND (reference sequence). CDR3 residues: CASRWTDPMGEQFF. DNA for the CDR3: TGTGCCAGTAGGTGGACAGATCCTATGGGTGAGCAGTTCTTC.

The J gene is TRBJ2-7, the V gene TRBV7-9, with 10 bases matching TRBD2. The CDR3 runs 15 residues. CDR1 SEHNR and CDR2 FQNEAQ come from the germline V gene (reference sequence). The junction had 6 bases not matched to a gene; V was cut back by 5 bases and J by 2 bases. CDR3 residues: CASSRTSGPTYEQYF. CDR3 nucleotides: TGTGCCAGCAGCCGGACTAGCGGCCCAACCTACGAGCAGTACTTC.

The chain employs TRBV5-1 and TRBJ1-3, with 9 bases aligning to TRBD1. Germline-derived CDR1 and CDR2 are SGHRS and YFSETQ. This CDR3 has 14 residues. The V segment lost 4 bases and the J segment 3 bases; nucleotides outside the gene matches: 2. The CDR3, as DNA: TGCGCCAGCAGCGTGACAGGGGGTGGAAACACCATATATTTT. Translation: CASSVTGGGNTIYF.

The CDR3 DNA sequence: TGTGCCAGCAGTGAAGGCGGGGGTCCCGGAGATACGCAGTATTTT. Its translation is CASSEGGGPGDTQYF. The rearrangement joins TRBV2 to TRBJ2-3; 7 nucleotides align to TRBD2. Germline V gives CDR1 SNHLY, CDR2 FYNNEI. The CDR3 covers 15 residues. Germline trimming cut 1 base from V and 5 bases from J; bases unmatched to any gene: 6.

CDR3 loop: CASRPHRESNQPQHF. CDR3 DNA sequence: TGCGCCAGCAGGCCCCACAGGGAGAGCAATCAGCCCCAGCATTTT. This chain joins TRBV4-1 and TRBJ1-5, with D tentatively TRBD1 (6 bases). Germline CDR1 reads MGHRA; CDR2 reads YSYEKL. The length of the CDR3 is 15 residues. V was trimmed by 6 bases and J by 1 base, leaving 13 bases between them.

The rearrangement links TRBV9 to TRBJ2-4, with TRBD1 as a possible D gene (6 bases). The CDR3 spans 15 residues. V lost 3 bases to trimming and J lost 8 bases, with 18 bases between them. Germline V gene lookup returns CDR1 SGDLS and CDR2 YYNGEE. The DNA of the CDR3 is TGTGCCAGCAGCGAAAACTACGGGACACGGGACATTCAGTACTTC. Its protein is CASSENYGTRDIQYF.

The gene calls are TRBV7-3 and TRBJ2-5; 11 nucleotides line up with TRBD2. The length of the CDR3 is 16 residues. V lost 5 bases and J lost 4; bases outside the gene matches: 9. Germline CDR1 and CDR2: SGHTA and FQGTGA. The CDR3 reads CASSQTSGSGGETQYF. The DNA of the CDR3 is TGTGCCAGCAGCCAAACTAGCGGGAGCGGTGGAGAGACCCAGTACTTC.

This chain connects TRBV28 to TRBJ1-2; 7 positions match TRBD1. Trimming took 7 bases from V and 6 from J; bases not matched to a gene: 8. CDR1 MDHEN and CDR2 SYDVKM come from the germline V gene. The CDR3 loop spans 13 amino acids. The CDR3 reads CASNRQGRDGYTF. Here the CDR3 DNA reads TGTGCCAGCAATCGACAGGGTAGGGATGGCTACACCTTC.

The chain has TRBV4-1 and TRBJ2-7; D may be TRBD1 (6 bases). Germline V gives CDR1 MGHRA, CDR2 YSYEKL. V was trimmed by 4 bases and J by 3 bases, leaving 10 bases between them. The CDR3 spans 13 residues. The CDR3 spells CASSRRDNYEQYF. In nucleotides, the CDR3 is TGCGCCAGCAGCCGCCGGGACAACTACGAGCAGTACTTC.

The chain carries TRBV25-1 and TRBJ2-7; maybe TRBD1 (6 bases). This CDR3 has 14 residues. V lost 7 bases and J lost 5, with 18 bases in between. CDR1 and CDR2 (germline): MGHDK, SYGVNS. The CDR3 region is CASTPWKGENEQYF. CDR3 DNA: TGTGCCAGCACCCCTTGGAAGGGGGAGAACGAGCAGTACTTC.

CDR3 nucleotide sequence: TGTGCCAGCAGTGACCCCGGGACAGGGGGTCCCTACGAGCAGTACTTC. Protein sequence: CASSDPGTGGPYEQYF. The V and J genes are TRBV28 and TRBJ2-7, with TRBD1 matching 11 bases. This CDR3 contains 16 residues. Trimming at V came to 5 bases and at J to 2 bases, leaving 8 bases not matched to a gene. The germline V gene encodes CDR1 MDHEN and CDR2 SYDVKM.

The chain couples TRBV5-1 to TRBJ2-1; D is unclear. The CDR3 has 18 residues. Germline-derived CDR1 and CDR2 are SGHRS and YFSETQ. The germline V and J ends were trimmed by 4 bases and 3 bases, with 23 bases remaining between them. In DNA, the CDR3 is TGCGCCAGCAGCCTAGGGCACCCCCGGTTGACCGACTACAATGAGCAGTTCTTC. As protein: CASSLGHPRLTDYNEQFF. The entire variable domain, with the rest obtained from reference TRBV5-1 and TRBJ2-1, is as follows: KAGVTQTPRYLIKTRGQQVTLSCSPISGHRSVSWYQQTPGQGLQFLFEYFSETQRNKGNFPGRFSGRQFSNSRSEMNVSTLELGDSALYLCASSLGHPRLTDYNEQFFGPGTRLTVL.

The CDR3: CASSAGTGREGELFF. CDR3 nucleotide sequence: TGCGCCAGCAGCGCAGGGACGGGAAGAGAAGGGGAGCTGTTTTTT. This sequence joins TRBV5-1 and TRBJ2-2; tentatively, D is TRBD1 or TRBD2 (5 bases each). The CDR3 is 15 residues long. Germline values: CDR1 SGHRS, CDR2 YFSETQ. Trimming shortened V by 4 bases and J by 8 bases, and 18 bases separated the two germline ends.

V and J are TRBV28 and TRBJ2-5; 14 bases fit TRBD2. CDR1 and CDR2 from the germline V gene are MDHEN and SYDVKM. Trimming at V came to 5 bases and at J to 7 bases, leaving 9 bases not matched to a gene. This CDR3 is 16 amino acids long. The CDR3 is CASSPASTSGRGTQYF. CDR3 in DNA: TGTGCCAGCAGTCCGGCGTCGACTAGCGGGAGGGGGACCCAGTACTTC.

The V gene is TRBV28, the J gene TRBJ1-1, with D unclear. The germline V gene encodes CDR1 MDHEN and CDR2 SYDVKM. With 6 bases removed from V and 4 bases from J, the gap between germline ends came to 15 bases. This CDR3 comprises 14 residues. CDR3 sequence (DNA): TGTGCCAGCAGCAATATGGGAGGTACCACTGAAGCTTTCTTT. It specifies CASSNMGGTTEAFF.

The genes are TRBV10-2 and TRBJ2-3, with a possible D match to TRBD1 (6 bases). The germline V gene has CDR1 WSHSY and CDR2 SAAADI. The CDR3 covers 13 residues. V shed 7 bases and J shed 2 bases, with 10 bases lying between them. The CDR3, as DNA: TGCGCCAGCATCTGGGACAACACAGATACGCAGTATTTT. It specifies CASIWDNTDTQYF.

V is TRBV21-1 and J is TRBJ2-1; TRBD1 was called by the table and not checked on the DNA. TRBV21-1 is classified as a pseudogene. The CDR3 runs 15 residues. CDR3 DNA sequence: TGTGCCAGAGGAACGTGGGGCGTATCCTACAATGAGCAGTTCTTC. It specifies CARGTWGVSYNEQFF.

V gene TRBV7-9 combines with J gene TRBJ2-4, with D perhaps TRBD2 (5 bases). This CDR3 comprises 12 residues. Deletions cut 1 base from V and 15 bases from J, with 13 bases between. Germline V gene sequence: CDR1 SEHNR, CDR2 FQNEAQ (reference sequence). The CDR3 sequence is CASSLERAGWYF. CDR3 in DNA: TGTGCCAGCAGCTTAGAGAGGGCCGGATGGTACTTC.

The rearrangement uses TRBV27 and TRBJ1-5; D gene unclear. The CDR3 spans 14 residues. Germline V lookup: CDR1 MNHEY, CDR2 SMNVEV (reference sequence). Trimming removed 5 bases at V and 0 bases at J, with 8 bases between. CDR3 residues: CASSKDRSNQPQHF. CDR3 sequence (DNA): TGTGCCAGCAGTAAGGACCGTAGCAATCAGCCCCAGCATTTT.

The rearrangement links TRBV29-1 to TRBJ2-4; D gene ambiguous. CDR3 size: 13 residues. V lost 6 bases to trimming and J lost 0 bases, with 9 bases between them. Germline values: CDR1 SQVTM, CDR2 ANQGSEA. CDR3 sequence reads: CSVGVAAKNIQYF. The CDR3, as DNA: TGCAGCGTCGGTGTTGCAGCCAAAAACATTCAGTACTTC. Full variable domain (missing parts from reference TRBV29-1 and TRBJ2-4): SAVISQKPSRDICQRGTSLTIQCQVDSQVTMMFWYRQQPGQSLTLIATANQGSEATYESGFVIDKFPISRPNLTFSTLTVSNMSPEDSSIYLCSVGVAAKNIQYFGAGTRLSVL.

This rearrangement joins TRBV4-3 to TRBJ2-3; maybe TRBD2 (6 bases). This CDR3 is built from 15 residues. V shed 1 base and J shed 3 bases, with 11 bases lying between them. Germline V CDR1 and CDR2: LGHNA, YSLEER. CDR3 region: CASSQGQAGTDTQYF. DNA of the CDR3: TGCGCCAGCAGCCAAGGGCAGGCGGGGACAGATACGCAGTATTTT.

This chain joins TRBV7-7 and TRBJ2-5, with 9 positions matching TRBD2. Germline lookup yields CDR1 SSHAT and CDR2 FNYEAQ (reference sequence). The CDR3 covers 12 residues. CDR3 sequence (DNA): TGTGCTAGCGGGAGCTGGGGGGAGACCCAGTACTTC. Its protein is CASGSWGETQYF.

This chain uses TRBV2 with TRBJ1-2; D remains unclear. From germline, CDR1 is SNHLY and CDR2 FYNNEI. The ends were cut back, 9 bases at V and 3 bases at J, with 11 bases in the middle. The CDR3 runs to 12 residues. The CDR3: CARPSLYYGYTF. The CDR3 DNA is TGTGCCAGACCAAGTCTTTACTATGGCTACACCTTC.

The count of this clone is one. The J gene is TRBJ2-7, the V gene TRBV19; maybe TRBD1 (6 bases). The V gene lost 3 bases and the J gene lost 4 bases, with 16 bases spanning the gap. The CDR3 has 15 amino acids. Germline V gene lookup returns CDR1 LNHDA and CDR2 SQIVND (reference sequence). The CDR3 loop reads CASSILGANAYEQYF. The CDR3 nucleotides are TGTGCCAGTAGTATCCTGGGGGCTAACGCTTACGAGCAGTACTTC.